The 26 T cell receptor beta chains below all came from one sample that was sequenced in a study of T cell changes during pregnancy in multiple sclerosis. Clones were read by immunoSEQ multiplex PCR, and TCRdb kept only the in-frame ones, dropping some. The sample records about 100,000 clones, around nine tenths being singletons. The sample consisted of peripheral blood, taken in the second trimester of pregnancy. The receptor set was obtained from a female donor with multiple sclerosis, enrolled in a pregnancy study.

The rearrangement links TRBV28 to TRBJ1-4; D unresolved. The CDR3 is 15 residues long. V was shortened by 3 bases and J by 3 bases, with 11 bases between the two germline ends. Germline V gene sequence: CDR1 MDHEN, CDR2 SYDVKM. CDR3 coding DNA: TGTGCCAGCAGTTTTAGCCGTCTCGCTAATGAAAAACTGTTTTTT. This translates into CASSFSRLANEKLFF. Drawing the rest from reference TRBV28 and TRBJ1-4, the complete variable domain is DVKVTQSSRYLVKRTGEKVFLECVQDMDHENMFWYRQDPGLGLRLIYFSYDVKMKEKGDIPEGYSVSREKKERFSLILESASTNQTSMYLCASSFSRLANEKLFFGSGTQLSVL.

The V gene is TRBV4-2, the J gene TRBJ1-2; 8 nucleotides match TRBD1. CDR3 length equals 16 residues. Trimming at V came to 0 bases and at J to 3 bases, leaving 6 bases not matched to a gene. From germline, CDR1 is LGHNA and CDR2 YNFKEQ. Written as DNA, the CDR3 is TGTGCCAGCAGCCAAGATCTAGGACAGGGAGACTATGGCTACACCTTC. It codes for CASSQDLGQGDYGYTF.

The rearrangement links TRBV5-1 to TRBJ2-3, with a weak D call TRBD2 (6 bases). From germline, CDR1 is SGHRS and CDR2 YFSETQ. The CDR3 sequence is 18 residues long. With 4 bases removed from V and 2 bases from J, the gap between germline ends came to 23 bases. The CDR3 sequence is CASSPGAWGRVTTDTQYF. CDR3 in DNA: TGCGCCAGCAGCCCGGGAGCGTGGGGCAGGGTAACCACAGATACGCAGTATTTT.

This sequence joins TRBV9 and TRBJ2-5, with D tentatively TRBD1 (5 bases). V dropped 3 bases and J dropped 7 bases, with 19 bases sitting between them. The CDR3 is made up of 15 amino acids. Germline CDR1 SGDLS, CDR2 YYNGEE. The CDR3 protein is CASSDQTANPGTQYF. DNA of the CDR3: TGTGCCAGCAGCGATCAGACAGCAAACCCAGGGACCCAGTACTTC.

The rearrangement joins TRBV5-6 to TRBJ1-1; the D is unclear. CDR3 length: 17 amino acids. Deletions cut 6 bases from V and 4 bases from J, with 25 bases between. Germline assignment: CDR1 SGHDT and CDR2 YYEEEE. CDR3 DNA: TGTGCCAGCACCCTGACTGTAGTGGAGGGCGGCGTCACTGAAGCTTTCTTT. Translation gives CASTLTVVEGGVTEAFF.

This clone was found once. The rearrangement joins TRBV5-6 to TRBJ2-7; 8 nucleotides align to TRBD1. With 3 bases clipped from V and 2 bases from J, the junction kept 7 bases outside the gene matches. The CDR3 has 15 residues. Per germline, CDR1 SGHDT and CDR2 YYEEEE. The DNA for the CDR3 is TGTGCCAGCAGCTCGAGGACAGGGTGGACCTACGAGCAGTACTTC. Translating it yields CASSSRTGWTYEQYF.

The chain couples TRBV9 to TRBJ1-6; D perhaps matches TRBD1 (5 bases). This CDR3 region has 15 residues. The V and J ends lost 5 bases and 4 bases respectively, with 13 bases between them. From germline, CDR1 is SGDLS and CDR2 YYNGEE. The CDR3 sequence: CASSVTGTYNSPLHF. CDR3 nucleotide sequence: TGTGCCAGCAGTGTCACCGGGACTTATAATTCACCCCTCCACTTT.

CDR3 sequence (DNA): TGTGCCAGCAGCCCTCACGCGGGGAGCTCGTCTGGAAACACCATATATTTT. This gives the protein CASSPHAGSSSGNTIYF. The V and J genes are TRBV9 and TRBJ1-3, with D hard to call. Germline values: CDR1 SGDLS, CDR2 YYNGEE. Deletions cut 4 bases from V and 1 base from J, with 18 bases between. The CDR3 extends over 17 amino acids. The variable domain in full, completed from reference TRBV9 and TRBJ1-3, reads DSGVTQTPKHLITATGQRVTLRCSPRSGDLSVYWYQQSLDQGLQFLIQYYNGEERAKGNILERFSAQQFPDLHSELNLSSLELGDSALYFCASSPHAGSSSGNTIYFGEGSWLTVV.

This chain connects TRBV19 to TRBJ1-5, with 9 bases fitting TRBD1. The CDR3 totals 14 residues. The trim removed 5 bases at V and 6 bases at J, leaving 5 bases unmatched. Germline values: CDR1 LNHDA, CDR2 SQIVND (reference sequence). CDR3 protein: CASSAGQGGQPQHF. The CDR3 nucleotides read TGTGCCAGTAGTGCGGGACAGGGAGGTCAGCCCCAGCATTTT.

The chain uses TRBV19 and TRBJ1-4; no reliable D call. The germline V and J ends were trimmed by 2 bases and 5 bases, with 6 bases remaining between them. The CDR3 totals 13 residues. Germline V gene data show CDR1 as LNHDA and CDR2 as SQIVND (reference sequence). CDR3 sequence: CASSISRNEKLFF. The CDR3 bases are TGTGCCAGTAGTATAAGCAGGAATGAAAAACTGTTTTTT. The full variable domain, completed using reference TRBV19 and TRBJ1-4, is DGGITQSPKYLFRKEGQNVTLSCEQNLNHDAMYWYRQDPGQGLRLIYYSQIVNDFQKGDIAEGYSVSREKKESFPLTVTSAQKNPTAFYLCASSISRNEKLFFGSGTQLSVL.

The gene calls are TRBV27 and TRBJ2-1; D possibly corresponds to TRBD2 (5 bases). Germline values: CDR1 MNHEY, CDR2 SMNVEV (reference sequence). V lost 2 bases, J lost 0 bases, and 17 bases lay in between. This CDR3 is 18 amino acids long. Here the CDR3 DNA reads TGTGCCAGCAGTTTAGACCGGCGGCGGGCCCTCTCCTACAATGAGCAGTTCTTC. Its protein product is CASSLDRRRALSYNEQFF.

V and J are TRBV19 and TRBJ2-3; 11 bases align to TRBD2. The CDR3 length is 15 residues. V was pared by 2 bases and J by 11 bases, with 9 bases of the junction left unmatched. The germline gives CDR1 LNHDA, CDR2 SQIVND (reference sequence). CDR3 coding DNA: TGTGCCAGTAGTATACGTAGCGGGGGGGTAGGAGGGCAGTATTTT. The encoded protein is CASSIRSGGVGGQYF.

This clone was counted only a few times. The gene calls are TRBV7-8 and TRBJ2-3, with 8 bases aligning to TRBD2. V gave up 1 base and J gave up 6 bases; unmatched junction bases: 9. Germline CDR1 SGHVS, CDR2 FQNEAQ. The length of the CDR3 is 16 residues. CDR3 sequence reads: CASSLVRRGDRDTQYF. CDR3 DNA sequence: TGTGCCAGCAGCTTAGTTCGGCGGGGGGACCGGGATACGCAGTATTTT.

The V gene is TRBV28, the J gene TRBJ1-5; 7 bases fit TRBD1. The CDR3 is made up of 15 amino acids. Trimming took 5 bases from V and 4 from J; bases not matched to a gene: 8. Germline CDR1 is MDHEN and CDR2 is SYDVKM. CDR3 DNA sequence: TGTGCCAGCAGTGGAGACAGGGCTTCAAATCAGCCCCAGCATTTT. Translating gives CASSGDRASNQPQHF.

The genes are TRBV19 and TRBJ2-3, with a tentative D call TRBD2 (6 bases). V dropped 7 bases and J dropped 0 bases, with 11 bases sitting between them. The germline gives CDR1 LNHDA, CDR2 SQIVND (reference sequence). The CDR3 contains 14 residues. The CDR3 nucleotides read TGTGCCAGTACAATCGGGGGTAGCACAGATACGCAGTATTTT. Its protein product is CASTIGGSTDTQYF.

The gene calls are TRBV11-2 and TRBJ2-7; 9 nucleotides align to TRBD1. The CDR3 runs to 14 residues. J lost 3 bases, V lost 7 bases, and 7 bases had no gene match. Germline V gives CDR1 SGHAT, CDR2 FQNNGV. The CDR3 DNA sequence: TGTGCCAGCACCACGGACAGGGGAGGCTACGAGCAGTACTTC. This codes for CASTTDRGGYEQYF.

The J gene is TRBJ1-2, the V gene TRBV30; D gene uncertain. This CDR3 is built from 16 residues. The ends were cut back, 2 bases at V and 2 bases at J, with 18 bases in the middle. Germline lookup yields CDR1 GTSNPN and CDR2 SVGIG (reference sequence). CDR3 bases: TGTGCCTGGAGTTTGGAGCATTCCTTGTCGAACTATGGCTACACCTTC. Translation gives CAWSLEHSLSNYGYTF.

This chain links TRBV6-1 with TRBJ2-3, with 8 bases lining up with TRBD2. From germline, CDR1 is MNHNS and CDR2 SASEGT. V was pared by 2 bases and J by 8 bases, with 12 bases of the junction left unmatched. This CDR3 has 16 amino acids. The CDR3 sequence: CASSEMASGPGGTQYF. CDR3 sequence (DNA): TGTGCCAGCAGTGAAATGGCTAGCGGGCCTGGCGGTACGCAGTATTTT.

V usage is TRBV6-1 and J usage is TRBJ1-1; unclear D gene. With 1 base removed from V and 1 base from J, the gap between germline ends came to 4 bases. CDR1 is MNHNS and CDR2 is SASEGT in the germline V gene. The CDR3 loop spans 13 amino acids. CDR3 amino acids: CASSEVSNTEAFF. The CDR3 DNA follows: TGTGCCAGCAGTGAAGTCTCGAACACTGAAGCTTTCTTT.

The chain carries TRBV19 and TRBJ1-2, with 7 bases matching TRBD1. CDR3 length equals 14 residues. Germline CDR1 reads LNHDA; CDR2 reads SQIVND (reference sequence). The V segment lost 2 bases and the J segment 3 bases; nucleotides outside the gene matches: 3. CDR3 amino acids: CASSIKGGDYGYTF. The DNA for the CDR3 is TGTGCCAGTAGTATAAAAGGGGGCGACTATGGCTACACCTTC.

The chain recombines TRBV6-6 with TRBJ1-3, with 8 positions matching TRBD1. The CDR3 runs 14 residues. Unmatched junction bases numbered 1, after V lost 5 bases and J lost 1 base. The germline CDR1 and CDR2 sequences are MNHNY and SVGAGI (reference sequence). CDR3 DNA sequence: TGTGCCAGCAGTCGACAGGGGTCTGGAAACACCATATATTTT. This sequence encodes CASSRQGSGNTIYF.

CDR3 in DNA: TGTGCCAGCAGGCATCCGGGACAGGGGGCCTACGAGCAGTACTTC. As protein: CASRHPGQGAYEQYF. This rearrangement joins TRBV7-4 to TRBJ2-7; 11 positions match TRBD1. The CDR3 spans 15 residues. Trimming removed 6 bases from V and 2 bases from J; junction bases left unmatched: 6. Germline loops: CDR1 SGHVT, CDR2 SQSDAQ.

The J gene is TRBJ1-1, the V gene TRBV15; D gene uncertain. Germline CDR1 and CDR2: LNHNV and YYDKDF (reference sequence). The CDR3 extends over 13 amino acids. V was trimmed by 5 bases and J by 0 bases, leaving 7 bases between them. The CDR3 DNA reads as TGTGCCACCAGCGAAGAGGTGAACACTGAAGCTTTCTTT. Its translation is CATSEEVNTEAFF.

V and J are TRBV9 and TRBJ2-1; maybe TRBD1 (5 bases). Germline-derived CDR1 and CDR2 are SGDLS and YYNGEE. Trimming shortened V by 0 bases and J by 2 bases, and 9 bases separated the two germline ends. CDR3 length: 15 residues. CDR3 sequence: CASSVGQLTYNEQFF. In nucleotides, the CDR3 is TGTGCCAGCAGCGTAGGACAGTTAACCTACAATGAGCAGTTCTTC.

This clone appeared a single time. This rearrangement joins TRBV6-1 to TRBJ2-3, with D possibly TRBD2 on 6 matching bases. The V end lost 6 bases, the J end lost 4 bases, and 17 bases lay between the germline ends. CDR1 and CDR2 from the germline V gene are MNHNS and SASEGT. The CDR3 totals 15 residues. CDR3 coding DNA: TGTGCCAGCAGCCCAATGGGCGGGACCGCAGATACGCAGTATTTT. It encodes CASSPMGGTADTQYF.

The V and J genes are TRBV19 and TRBJ2-1; the D is unclear. Germline assignment: CDR1 LNHDA and CDR2 SQIVND (reference sequence). V gave up 0 bases and J gave up 5 bases, with 11 bases separating them. The CDR3 length is 15 residues. CDR3 coding DNA: TGTGCCAGTAGTATAGATGGGCGCACCCACAATGAGCAGTTCTTC. Translated, it gives CASSIDGRTHNEQFF.